This TCR beta chain emerged from a study of T-cell reconstitution after alpha-beta-depleted transplantation in children. This clonotype has a count of ten or more. Unique molecular identifiers tagged the TCRbeta library. TCRdb independently ran MiXCR on the PCR reads; one entry per CDR3 protein. In the table there are roughly 300,000 distinct CDR3 sequences, roughly 11% of which are singletons. The CDR3 runs to 12 residues. In germline, CDR1 is SQVTM, CDR2 ANQGSEA. V dropped 6 bases and J dropped 3; count of bases not matched to a gene: 3. The TCR originated in a male patient aged 2-15 years who had a stem cell transplant for chronic granulomatous disease, so the T cells may come from the graft donor. The chain is built from TRBV29-1 and TRBJ2-7; 9 bases are shared with TRBD1. This sample comprised peripheral blood, obtained 180 days after TCRalphabeta/CD19-depleted stem cell transplant. CDR3 in amino acids: CSVGQGSYEQYF. The CDR3 DNA reads as TGCAGCGTGGGACAGGGAAGCTACGAGCAGTACTTC.